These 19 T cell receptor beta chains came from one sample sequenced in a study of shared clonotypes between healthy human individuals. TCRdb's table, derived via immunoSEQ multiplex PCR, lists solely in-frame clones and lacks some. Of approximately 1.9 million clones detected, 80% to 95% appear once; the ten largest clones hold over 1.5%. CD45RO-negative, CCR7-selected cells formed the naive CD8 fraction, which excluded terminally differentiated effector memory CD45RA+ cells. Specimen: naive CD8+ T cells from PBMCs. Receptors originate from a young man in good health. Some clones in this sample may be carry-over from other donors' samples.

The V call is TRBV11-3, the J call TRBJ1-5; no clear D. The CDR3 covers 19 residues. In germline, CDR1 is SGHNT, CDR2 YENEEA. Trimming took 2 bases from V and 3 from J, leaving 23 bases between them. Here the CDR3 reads CASSLNELCPKRPNQPQHF. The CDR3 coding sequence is TGTGCCAGCAGCTTAAACGAGTTATGTCCGAAACGACCCAATCAGCCCCAGCATTTT.

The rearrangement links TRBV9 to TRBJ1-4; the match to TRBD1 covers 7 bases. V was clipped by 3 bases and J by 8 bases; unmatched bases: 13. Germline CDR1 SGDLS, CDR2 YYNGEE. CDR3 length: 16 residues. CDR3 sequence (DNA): TGTGCCAGCAGCGGTAAGACAGGGTTTTTTTGGGAAAAACTGTTTTTT. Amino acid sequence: CASSGKTGFFWEKLFF.

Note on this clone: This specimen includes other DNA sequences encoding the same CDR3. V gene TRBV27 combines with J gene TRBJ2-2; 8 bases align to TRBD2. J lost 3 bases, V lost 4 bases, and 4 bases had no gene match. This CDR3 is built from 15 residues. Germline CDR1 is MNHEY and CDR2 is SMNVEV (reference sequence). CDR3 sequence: CASSSKREYTGELFF. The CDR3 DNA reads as TGTGCCAGCAGTTCCAAGCGGGAGTACACCGGGGAGCTGTTTTTT.

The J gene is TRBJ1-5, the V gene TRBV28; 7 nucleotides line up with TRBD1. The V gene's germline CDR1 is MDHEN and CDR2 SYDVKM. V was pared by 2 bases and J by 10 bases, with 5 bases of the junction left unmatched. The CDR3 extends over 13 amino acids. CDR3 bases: TGTGCCAGCAGTTTAGTCAGGGGGAGCCCCCAGCATTTT. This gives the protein CASSLVRGSPQHF. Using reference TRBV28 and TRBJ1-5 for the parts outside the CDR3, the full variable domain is DVKVTQSSRYLVKRTGEKVFLECVQDMDHENMFWYRQDPGLGLRLIYFSYDVKMKEKGDIPEGYSVSREKKERFSLILESASTNQTSMYLCASSLVRGSPQHFGDGTRLSIL.

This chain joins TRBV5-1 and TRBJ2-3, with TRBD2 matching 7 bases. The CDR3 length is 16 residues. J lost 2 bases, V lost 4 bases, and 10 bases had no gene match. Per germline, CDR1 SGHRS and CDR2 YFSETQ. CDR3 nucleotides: TGCGCCAGCAGCACGGGAGTCCGGGGGGACACAGATACGCAGTATTTT. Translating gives CASSTGVRGDTDTQYF.

For the CDR3, the DNA is TGTGCCAGCAGTTTTATGCAGATACAAGAGACCCAGTACTTC. This sequence encodes CASSFMQIQETQYF. The chain recombines TRBV28 with TRBJ2-5; D is undetermined. V lost 3 bases and J 2 bases, leaving 10 bases between the germline ends. Germline V gives CDR1 MDHEN, CDR2 SYDVKM. This CDR3 comprises 14 residues. The full variable domain, rest sourced from reference TRBV28 and TRBJ2-5, is DVKVTQSSRYLVKRTGEKVFLECVQDMDHENMFWYRQDPGLGLRLIYFSYDVKMKEKGDIPEGYSVSREKKERFSLILESASTNQTSMYLCASSFMQIQETQYFGPGTRLLVL.

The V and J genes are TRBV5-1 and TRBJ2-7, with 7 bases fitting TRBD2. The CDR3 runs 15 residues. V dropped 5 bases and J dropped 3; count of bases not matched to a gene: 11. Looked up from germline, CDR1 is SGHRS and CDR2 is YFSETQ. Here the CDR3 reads CASRLDGGDIYEQYF. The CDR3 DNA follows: TGCGCCAGCAGGCTGGATGGGGGGGATATCTACGAGCAGTACTTC.

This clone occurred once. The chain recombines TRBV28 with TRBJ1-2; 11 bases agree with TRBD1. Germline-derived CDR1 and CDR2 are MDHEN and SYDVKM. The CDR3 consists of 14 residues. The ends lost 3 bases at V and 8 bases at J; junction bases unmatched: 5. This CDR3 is CASSFGTGGRGYTF. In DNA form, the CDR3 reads TGTGCCAGCAGTTTCGGGACAGGGGGTAGGGGCTACACCTTC.

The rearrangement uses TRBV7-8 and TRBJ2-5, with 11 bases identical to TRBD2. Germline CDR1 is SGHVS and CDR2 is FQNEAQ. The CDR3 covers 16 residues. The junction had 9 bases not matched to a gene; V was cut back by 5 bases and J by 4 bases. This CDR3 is CASSRTLAGGGETQYF. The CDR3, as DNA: TGTGCCAGCAGCCGAACTCTAGCGGGAGGAGGAGAGACCCAGTACTTC.

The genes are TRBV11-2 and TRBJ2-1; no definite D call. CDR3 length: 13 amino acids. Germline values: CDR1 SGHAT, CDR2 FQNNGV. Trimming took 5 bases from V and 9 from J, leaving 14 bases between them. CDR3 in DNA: TGTGCCAGCAGCCCGTCAAAGCCCACTGAGCAGTTCTTC. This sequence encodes CASSPSKPTEQFF.

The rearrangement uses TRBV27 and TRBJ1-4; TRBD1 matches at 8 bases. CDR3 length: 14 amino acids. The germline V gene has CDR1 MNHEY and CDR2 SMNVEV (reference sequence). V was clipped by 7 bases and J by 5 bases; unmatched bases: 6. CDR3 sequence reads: CASTSTGANEKLFF. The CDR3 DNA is TGTGCCAGCACGTCGACAGGGGCAAATGAAAAACTGTTTTTT.

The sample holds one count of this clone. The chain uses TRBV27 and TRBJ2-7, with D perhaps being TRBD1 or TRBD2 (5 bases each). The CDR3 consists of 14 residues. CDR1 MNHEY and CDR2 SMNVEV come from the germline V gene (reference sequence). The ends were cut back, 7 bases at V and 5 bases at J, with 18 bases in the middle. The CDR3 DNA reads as TGTGCCAGCAACCAGGGACGGTTTCGCAACGAGCAGTACTTC. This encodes CASNQGRFRNEQYF.

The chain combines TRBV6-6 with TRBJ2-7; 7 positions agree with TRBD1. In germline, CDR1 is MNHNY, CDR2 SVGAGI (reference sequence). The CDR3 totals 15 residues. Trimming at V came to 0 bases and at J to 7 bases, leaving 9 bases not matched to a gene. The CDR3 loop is CASSYSGKGAGEQYF. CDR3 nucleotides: TGTGCCAGCAGTTACTCGGGGAAGGGGGCAGGGGAGCAGTACTTC.

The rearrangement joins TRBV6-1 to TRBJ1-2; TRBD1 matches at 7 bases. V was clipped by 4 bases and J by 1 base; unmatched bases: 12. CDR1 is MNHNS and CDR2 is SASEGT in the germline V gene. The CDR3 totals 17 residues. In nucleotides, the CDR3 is TGTGCCAGCAGTGGGTATCACAGGGGTTCTCTTAACTATGGCTACACCTTC. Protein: CASSGYHRGSLNYGYTF.

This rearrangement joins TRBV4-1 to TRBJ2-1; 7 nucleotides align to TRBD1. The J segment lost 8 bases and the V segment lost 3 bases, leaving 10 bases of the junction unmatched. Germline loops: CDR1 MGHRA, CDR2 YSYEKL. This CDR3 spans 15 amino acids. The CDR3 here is CASSHPPQGVHEQFF. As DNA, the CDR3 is TGCGCCAGCAGCCACCCCCCGCAGGGGGTTCATGAGCAGTTCTTC.

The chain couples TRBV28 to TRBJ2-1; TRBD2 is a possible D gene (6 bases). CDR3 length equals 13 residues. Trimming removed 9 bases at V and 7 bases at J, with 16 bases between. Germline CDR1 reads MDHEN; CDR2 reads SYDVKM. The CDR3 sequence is CASVIGSGNEQFF. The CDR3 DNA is TGTGCCAGTGTCATCGGGAGTGGGAATGAGCAGTTCTTC.

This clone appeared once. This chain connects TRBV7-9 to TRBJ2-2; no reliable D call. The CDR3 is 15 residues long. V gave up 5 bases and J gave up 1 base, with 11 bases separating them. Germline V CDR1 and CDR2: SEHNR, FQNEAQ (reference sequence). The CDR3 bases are TGTGCCAGCAGCCTCTCCAAGGGGAACACCGGGGAGCTGTTTTTT. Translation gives CASSLSKGNTGELFF.

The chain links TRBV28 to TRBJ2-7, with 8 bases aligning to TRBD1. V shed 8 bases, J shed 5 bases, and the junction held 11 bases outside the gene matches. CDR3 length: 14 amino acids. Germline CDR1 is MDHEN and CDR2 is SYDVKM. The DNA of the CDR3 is TGTGCCAGCGGCTATCGGACAGGGAATAACGAGCAGTACTTC. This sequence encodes CASGYRTGNNEQYF.

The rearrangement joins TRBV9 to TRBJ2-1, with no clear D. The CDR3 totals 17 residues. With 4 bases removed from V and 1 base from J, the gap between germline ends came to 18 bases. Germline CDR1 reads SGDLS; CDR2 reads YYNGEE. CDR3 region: CASSPHHNMVSYNEQFF. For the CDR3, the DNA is TGTGCCAGCAGCCCCCACCACAACATGGTTTCCTACAATGAGCAGTTCTTC.